The 25 T cell receptor beta chains presented below share a single source sample, sequenced in a study of CD8+ T cells in alopecia areata. RNA was isolated and reverse transcribed to cDNA, the sequencing template. Measured with immunoSEQ multiplex PCR; TCRdb has only the in-frame clones, and not every one. The sample lists about 160,000 clones; roughly 50% were seen once. Input material: CD4+ T cells sorted from blood. These receptors originate from a human donor with alopecia areata.

The rearrangement uses TRBV13 and TRBJ2-2; D is possibly TRBD1 or TRBD2 (5 bases each). The CDR3 is 13 amino acids. V was clipped by 11 bases and J by 5 bases, with 15 bases between them. Germline lookup yields CDR1 PRHDT and CDR2 FYEKMQ (reference sequence). The CDR3 spells CASRRDGTGELFF. The CDR3 bases are TGTGCCTCCCGCCGGGACGGAACCGGGGAGCTGTTTTTT.

The chain uses TRBV30 and TRBJ2-2, with D perhaps matching TRBD1 (5 bases). CDR3 length equals 14 residues. CDR1 is GTSNPN, CDR2 SVGIG, per germline (reference sequence). Trimming took off 5 bases at V and 2 bases at J, with 12 bases between the two ends. In DNA, the CDR3 is TGTGCCTGGCACTGGGGCGGTAACACCGGGGAGCTGTTTTTT. Translation gives CAWHWGGNTGELFF.

This clone turned up a few times. This chain links TRBV29-1 with TRBJ2-7; TRBD2 agrees at 9 bases. With V trimmed by 7 bases and J by 2 bases, 9 bases remained unmatched. The CDR3 loop spans 14 amino acids. Per germline, CDR1 SQVTM and CDR2 ANQGSEA. The CDR3 sequence is CSAGGLAGTYEQYF. Written as DNA, the CDR3 is TGCAGCGCCGGAGGGCTAGCGGGAACCTACGAGCAGTACTTC.

This clone showed up just a few times. The chain combines TRBV4-1 with TRBJ2-1; D not resolved. Germline CDR1 is MGHRA and CDR2 is YSYEKL. Trimming took 0 bases from V and 7 from J, leaving 16 bases between them. The CDR3 loop spans 16 amino acids. Here the CDR3 DNA reads TGCGCCAGCAGCCAAGAAGGCAAGCCGAATCGGAATGAGCAGTTCTTC. Encoded protein: CASSQEGKPNRNEQFF.

This chain links TRBV5-1 with TRBJ2-5; either TRBD1 or TRBD2 may fit D (5 bases each). Trimming cost V 5 bases and J 2 bases, with 13 bases left between them. This CDR3 has 14 amino acids. The germline V gene encodes CDR1 SGHRS and CDR2 YFSETQ. Here the CDR3 reads CASRPGPDQETQYF. The CDR3, as DNA: TGCGCCAGCAGACCGGGGCCAGATCAAGAGACCCAGTACTTC. Drawing the rest from reference TRBV5-1 and TRBJ2-5, the complete variable domain is KAGVTQTPRYLIKTRGQQVTLSCSPISGHRSVSWYQQTPGQGLQFLFEYFSETQRNKGNFPGRFSGRQFSNSRSEMNVSTLELGDSALYLCASRPGPDQETQYFGPGTRLLVL.

In regard to this clone: The same CDR3 arises from other DNA sequences in this sample as well. The V and J genes are TRBV29-1 and TRBJ1-1; no clear D. The CDR3 covers 13 residues. Germline V gene lookup returns CDR1 SQVTM and CDR2 ANQGSEA. Trimming pared 3 bases from V and 0 bases from J, leaving 8 bases between. CDR3 sequence: CSVEGRLNTEAFF. The CDR3 DNA reads as TGCAGCGTTGAGGGCAGATTGAACACTGAAGCTTTCTTT.

The V and J genes are TRBV9 and TRBJ2-7, with D perhaps TRBD1 or TRBD2 (5 bases each). Between the trimmed V and J ends, which lost 3 bases and 4 bases, there was a span of 14 bases. The CDR3 extends over 14 amino acids. Germline CDR1 SGDLS, CDR2 YYNGEE. The CDR3 DNA follows: TGTGCCAGCAGCGCCGGGACCGTAGGGTACGAGCAGTACTTC. Amino acids: CASSAGTVGYEQYF.

V usage is TRBV9 and J usage is TRBJ2-6; no clear D. V lost 6 bases and J lost 2, with 6 bases in between. This CDR3 has 13 amino acids. In germline, CDR1 is SGDLS, CDR2 YYNGEE. The CDR3 loop is CASNSPGANVLTF. The CDR3 region has the DNA TGTGCCAGCAACTCTCCTGGGGCCAACGTCCTGACTTTC.

This clone has more than one count but fewer than ten. The rearrangement uses TRBV14 and TRBJ2-1; TRBD2 agrees at 8 bases. With V trimmed by 4 bases and J by 5 bases, 16 bases remained unmatched. The CDR3 length is 18 residues. Germline V gives CDR1 SGHDN, CDR2 FVKESK. In DNA, the CDR3 is TGTGCCAGCAGCCCCGGGAGAACTAGCGGTTACCTAGACAATGAGCAGTTCTTC. Its translation is CASSPGRTSGYLDNEQFF.

This rearrangement joins TRBV5-4 to TRBJ2-3, with TRBD1 identical over 9 bases. The CDR3 covers 14 residues. Unmatched junction bases numbered 1, after V lost 3 bases and J lost 2 bases. CDR1 is SGHNT and CDR2 is YYREEE in the germline V gene (reference sequence). The CDR3 here is CASSSQGATDTQYF. The CDR3, as DNA: TGTGCCAGCAGCTCACAGGGGGCCACAGATACGCAGTATTTT.

This clone occurred a few times. The chain recombines TRBV15 with TRBJ2-3; D gene unclear. The germline V and J ends were trimmed by 0 bases and 4 bases, with 5 bases remaining between them. This CDR3 spans 13 amino acids. The V gene's germline CDR1 is LNHNV and CDR2 YYDKDF (reference sequence). For the CDR3, the DNA is TGTGCCACCAGCAGAGATCCCCCAGATACGCAGTATTTT. It is translated as CATSRDPPDTQYF.

In this sample, this clone turned up a few times. The chain employs TRBV5-1 and TRBJ1-2; D gene unclear. The length of the CDR3 is 14 residues. The germline V gene encodes CDR1 SGHRS and CDR2 YFSETQ. Trimming took 0 bases from V and 0 from J, leaving 6 bases between them. The DNA for the CDR3 is TGCGCCAGCAGCTTGGACGGTTCTAACTATGGCTACACCTTC. Protein product: CASSLDGSNYGYTF.

V usage is TRBV29-1 and J usage is TRBJ2-1; no clear D gene. The V gene's germline CDR1 is SQVTM and CDR2 ANQGSEA. V lost 8 bases, J lost 3 bases, and 8 bases lay in between. The CDR3 covers 11 residues. DNA of the CDR3: TGCAGCATCGAAGACTACAATGAGCAGTTCTTC. Translation gives CSIEDYNEQFF.

J is TRBJ2-2 and V is TRBV30, with unresolved D. The CDR3 contains 16 residues. The germline V gene has CDR1 GTSNPN and CDR2 SVGIG (reference sequence). V dropped 0 bases and J dropped 1 base, with 12 bases sitting between them. This CDR3 reads CAWSVRSFLNTGELFF. CDR3 nucleotides: TGTGCCTGGAGTGTACGTTCCTTCCTGAACACCGGGGAGCTGTTTTTT.

This sequence joins TRBV7-9 and TRBJ2-1, with a possible D match to TRBD2 (5 bases). Germline-derived CDR1 and CDR2 are SEHNR and FQNEAQ (reference sequence). Trimming took off 1 base at V and 1 base at J, with 11 bases between the two ends. CDR3 length: 16 amino acids. Here the CDR3 DNA reads TGTGCCAGCAGCTTAGGAGGGCTCAGATCCTACAATGAGCAGTTCTTC. Its translation: CASSLGGLRSYNEQFF.

The genes are TRBV13 and TRBJ2-1; D remains unclear. Germline V lookup: CDR1 PRHDT, CDR2 FYEKMQ (reference sequence). There are 13 residues in the CDR3. V shed 5 bases and J shed 8 bases, with 13 bases lying between them. Written as DNA, the CDR3 is TGTGCCAGCAGCCGGATAGCAAGCGATGAGCAGTTCTTC. This translates into CASSRIASDEQFF.

This clone was picked up a small number of times. The genes are TRBV29-1 and TRBJ1-3; no clear D gene. Germline V gene sequence: CDR1 SQVTM, CDR2 ANQGSEA. This CDR3 has 13 amino acids. The V end was cut by 4 bases, the J end by 4 bases, with 11 bases between. The CDR3 DNA follows: TGCAGCGTTGCCCCGGGATTAGGAAACACCATATATTTT. The encoded protein is CSVAPGLGNTIYF.

The chain employs TRBV4-2 and TRBJ2-6; perhaps TRBD1 as D (6 bases). This CDR3 region has 16 residues. V dropped 4 bases and J dropped 0 bases, with 10 bases sitting between them. CDR1 LGHNA and CDR2 YNFKEQ come from the germline V gene. CDR3 region: CASSLTGSSGANVLTF. DNA of the CDR3: TGTGCCAGCAGCCTAACAGGGTCCTCTGGGGCCAACGTCCTGACTTTC.

This clone was counted only a few times. This rearrangement joins TRBV5-1 to TRBJ2-7; 7 bases are a match to TRBD2. V gave up 7 bases and J gave up 3 bases; unmatched junction bases: 13. Looked up from germline, CDR1 is SGHRS and CDR2 is YFSETQ. The CDR3 totals 15 residues. The CDR3 spells CASGSTGGLDYEQYF. CDR3 nucleotides: TGCGCCAGCGGATCCACGGGAGGCCTCGACTACGAGCAGTACTTC.

This chain links TRBV4-1 with TRBJ2-3; no firm D call. With 0 bases removed from V and 4 bases from J, the gap between germline ends came to 8 bases. Germline V gives CDR1 MGHRA, CDR2 YSYEKL. The CDR3 has 14 residues. CDR3 nucleotide sequence: TGCGCCAGCAGCCAAGAGGGTAGGGCAGATACGCAGTATTTT. Residues: CASSQEGRADTQYF.

This clone was detected only a few times. The chain employs TRBV5-6 and TRBJ2-5, with 14 bases that match TRBD2. Germline loops: CDR1 SGHDT, CDR2 YYEEEE. J was trimmed by 4 bases and V by 4 bases; bases with no gene match: 3. The CDR3 spans 15 residues. The CDR3 DNA reads as TGTGCCAGCAGCGGGGGACTAGCGGGAGTAGAGACCCAGTACTTC. Translation: CASSGGLAGVETQYF.

This clone was seen a few times. This sequence joins TRBV7-2 and TRBJ1-1, with a weak D call TRBD1 (5 bases). Trimming stripped 2 bases from V and 9 bases from J, with 10 bases between. This CDR3 comprises 12 residues. Germline assignment: CDR1 SGHTA and CDR2 FQGNSA. CDR3 loop: CASSLYGGKAFF. CDR3 bases: TGTGCCAGCAGCTTATATGGGGGTAAAGCTTTCTTT.

The rearrangement joins TRBV2 to TRBJ2-1, with D unresolved. The CDR3 consists of 15 residues. Germline V CDR1 and CDR2: SNHLY, FYNNEI. V was cut by 7 bases and J by 0 bases, with 13 bases left in between. The CDR3 DNA is TGTGCCAGCAATGCGCAACTGAGCTCCTACAATGAGCAGTTCTTC. Translation gives CASNAQLSSYNEQFF.

The chain uses TRBV18 and TRBJ2-7, with TRBD1 identical over 7 bases. CDR1 is KGHSH, CDR2 LQKENI, per germline. This CDR3 spans 12 amino acids. J was trimmed by 2 bases and V by 9 bases; bases with no gene match: 4. In nucleotides, the CDR3 is TGTGCCAGTCGTGGACAGGCCTACGAGCAGTACTTC. Its translation is CASRGQAYEQYF.

The rearrangement uses TRBV29-1 and TRBJ2-1; no reliable D call. Trimming removed 6 bases at V and 4 bases at J, with 10 bases between. The CDR3 loop spans 12 amino acids. Germline CDR1 SQVTM, CDR2 ANQGSEA. CDR3 DNA: TGCAGCGTATCGGGCCGATACAATGAGCAGTTCTTC. Translated: CSVSGRYNEQFF.